The rows below give T cell receptor beta chains drawn from one sample of a study of blood T cell repertoires in COVID-19. Clones were sequenced by immunoSEQ multiplex PCR, and TCRdb holds only the in-frame ones, with some missing. The repertoire holds 240,000 or so clones, with roughly four fifths as singletons. Sequenced material: peripheral blood. The receptors were sampled from a woman aged 55-69 years with active or convalescent COVID-19. Each CDR3 is given with its conserved first and last residue. The order of the fields is V gene, J gene, D gene, CDR3 length, clone size, CDR3 protein, CDR3 DNA. A D gene is named only where the DNA matches it firmly. Not all rows give a size; the values are once, few, many and, for expanded clones, a class.

TRBV27	TRBJ1-1	TRBD1	14	NA	CASSFADRVTEAFF	TGTGCCAGCAGTTTTGCGGACAGGGTCACTGAAGCTTTCTTT
TRBV18	TRBJ1-5	NA	17	NA	CASSPSRGSGFNQPQHF	TGTGCCAGCTCACCAAGCAGGGGATCGGGTTTCAATCAGCCCCAGCATTTT
TRBV6-5	TRBJ1-3	TRBD1	12	few	CASRKQGGTIYF	TGTGCCAGCAGGAAACAGGGGGGCACCATATATTTT
TRBV19	TRBJ2-7	TRBD2	17	NA	CASSLRRGAGTPYEQYF	TGTGCCAGTAGTCTCCGGCGGGGGGCTGGGACACCCTACGAGCAGTACTTC
TRBV6-4	TRBJ2-1	TRBD2	16	once	CASSETSGGEYNEQFF	TGTGCCAGCAGTGAGACTAGCGGGGGGGAATACAATGAGCAGTTCTTC
TRBV11-2	TRBJ1-3	NA	16	NA	CASSQGQGSSGNTIYF	TGTGCCAGCAGCCAGGGACAAGGCTCCTCTGGAAACACCATATATTTT
TRBV5-1	TRBJ1-1	TRBD1	14	NA	CASRLGQGYTEAFF	TGCGCCAGCAGACTGGGACAGGGGTACACTGAAGCTTTCTTT
TRBV6-5	TRBJ2-7	TRBD2	15	once	CASTYSSGGTYEQYF	TGTGCCAGCACCTACTCTAGCGGGGGGACCTACGAGCAGTACTTC
TRBV27	TRBJ1-4	NA	14	NA	CASSLLQAGEKLFF	TGTGCCAGCAGTTTGCTGCAGGCAGGTGAAAAACTGTTTTTT
TRBV18	TRBJ2-1	NA	14	few	CASSPDYTYNEQFF	TGTGCCAGCTCACCTGACTATACCTACAATGAGCAGTTCTTC
TRBV4-3	TRBJ1-2	TRBD1	17	NA	CASSQDSTGGLNYGYTF	TGCGCCAGCAGCCAAGATTCCACAGGGGGCTTGAACTATGGCTACACCTTC
TRBV7-8	TRBJ1-1	TRBD1	13	NA	CASSLPKTGWPLF	TGTGCCAGCAGCTTACCCAAGACAGGGTGGCCCCTCTTT
TRBV6-5	TRBJ2-1	NA	13	NA	CASSYISTGEQFF	TGTGCCAGCAGTTACATTTCAACGGGTGAGCAGTTCTTC
TRBV5-4	TRBJ2-1	TRBD1	15	NA	CASSPDRPSYNEQFF	TGTGCCAGCAGCCCGGACAGGCCCTCCTACAATGAGCAGTTCTTC
TRBV7-9	TRBJ1-3	NA	15	NA	CASSTSPGPGNTIYF	TGTGCCAGCAGCACTAGTCCTGGGCCGGGAAACACCATATATTTT
TRBV15	TRBJ2-6	NA	15	few	CATSSRGSGANVLTF	TGTGCCACCAGCAGTAGGGGTTCTGGGGCCAACGTCCTGACTTTC
TRBV6-2/TRBV6-3	TRBJ2-1	TRBD2	19	few	CASSYASSGGAGRYNEQFF	TGTGCCAGCAGTTACGCCTCTAGCGGGGGGGCTGGGAGGTACAATGAGCAGTTCTTC
TRBV27	TRBJ2-7	NA	13	few	CASSAPPGYEQYF	TGTGCCAGCAGTGCCCCCCCGGGCTACGAGCAGTACTTC
TRBV18	TRBJ1-4	NA	13	NA	CASSRNRDEKLFF	TGTGCCAGCTCACGAAACCGGGATGAAAAACTGTTTTTT
TRBV7-2	TRBJ1-5	NA	17	NA	CASSVRVLLAGNQPQHF	TGTGCCAGCAGCGTTAGGGTTTTACTAGCTGGCAATCAGCCCCAGCATTTT
TRBV5-1	TRBJ2-5	NA	15	NA	CASSLVPGVQETQYF	TGCGCCAGCAGCTTGGTCCCAGGGGTCCAAGAGACCCAGTACTTC
TRBV30	TRBJ2-2	TRBD1	14	NA	CAWRRQGGTGELFF	TGTGCCTGGAGACGACAGGGGGGCACCGGGGAGCTGTTTTTT
TRBV29-1	TRBJ1-1	NA	14	NA	CSVPGYGSNSEAFF	TGCAGCGTTCCTGGGTACGGGTCTAACTCTGAAGCTTTCTTT
TRBV27	TRBJ1-2	NA	15	NA	CASRGVWRGHYGYTF	TGTGCCAGCAGAGGGGTTTGGCGGGGACACTATGGCTACACCTTC
TRBV6-6	TRBJ2-2	TRBD1	15	NA	CASSYAGTGTGELFF	TGTGCCAGCAGTTACGCCGGGACAGGGACCGGGGAGCTGTTTTTT
TRBV7-3	TRBJ2-5	TRBD2	17	NA	CASSPLGLAGHQETQYF	TGTGCCAGCAGCCCGCTTGGACTAGCGGGGCATCAAGAGACCCAGTACTTC
TRBV30	TRBJ2-7	NA	13	NA	CASSPTGRYEQYF	TGTGCCTCCTCCCCGACAGGGAGGTACGAGCAGTACTTC
TRBV5-4	TRBJ2-2	TRBD2	16	NA	CASSPQVGLSTGELFF	TGTGCCAGCAGCCCCCAAGTGGGACTATCTACCGGGGAGCTGTTTTTT
TRBV20-1	TRBJ1-3	TRBD1	18	NA	CSASDGRTGGISGNTIYF	TGCAGTGCTAGTGATGGGAGGACAGGGGGGATCTCTGGAAACACCATATATTTT
TRBV5-1	TRBJ1-2	TRBD1	13	NA	CASSLAQGDGYTF	TGCGCCAGCAGCTTGGCTCAGGGGGATGGCTACACCTTC
TRBV3-1/TRBV3-2	TRBJ2-7	TRBD2	15	few	CASSHTSGGNYEQYF	TGTGCCAGCAGCCACACTAGCGGGGGGAACTACGAGCAGTACTTC
TRBV6-6	TRBJ1-1	NA	14	NA	CASSYSSRWPEAFF	TGTGCCAGCAGTTACTCGTCCAGGTGGCCTGAAGCTTTCTTT
TRBV30	TRBJ2-5	NA	13	NA	CAWSVGSQETQYF	TGTGCCTGGAGTGTGGGGAGCCAAGAGACCCAGTACTTC
TRBV7-9	TRBJ2-5	TRBD2	16	NA	CASSSGTSGVRETQYF	TGTGCCAGCAGCTCTGGGACTAGCGGGGTTAGGGAGACCCAGTACTTC
TRBV3-1/TRBV3-2	TRBJ1-2	TRBD1	13	once	CASSLTGGRGYTF	TGTGCCAGCAGCCTCACAGGGGGACGGGGCTACACCTTC
TRBV7-2	TRBJ2-1	TRBD2	15	NA	CASSPSGGTYNEQFF	TGTGCCAGCAGCCCCAGCGGGGGGACCTACAATGAGCAGTTCTTC
TRBV5-4	TRBJ1-2	TRBD1	14	NA	CASSPRPGQGIWTF	TGTGCCAGCAGCCCCCGTCCGGGACAGGGGATTTGGACCTTC
TRBV25-1	TRBJ2-3	NA	13	NA	CASRNYITDTQYF	TGTGCCAGCCGGAACTATATCACAGATACGCAGTATTTT
TRBV19	TRBJ1-2	TRBD1	16	NA	CASLSRDRGANYGYTF	TGTGCCAGCCTATCCCGGGACAGGGGGGCCAACTATGGCTACACCTTC
TRBV2	TRBJ1-2	NA	14	NA	CASSGGRGNYGYTF	TGTGCCAGCAGTGGGGGGAGGGGGAACTATGGCTACACCTTC
TRBV2	TRBJ2-5	NA	14	NA	CASSPGLGRETQYF	TGTGCCAGCAGCCCTGGACTTGGGAGGGAGACCCAGTACTTC
TRBV5-6	TRBJ1-5	NA	14	NA	CASSLRGGGQHQHF	TGTGCCAGCAGCTTGCGGGGGGGTGGACAGCACCAGCATTTT
TRBV28	TRBJ1-5	TRBD1	14	NA	CASRRQGSNQPQHF	TGTGCCAGCAGACGACAGGGTTCCAATCAGCCCCAGCATTTT